These T cell receptor beta chains were read from a single sample in a study of blood T cell repertoires in COVID-19. Some clones are missing from TCRdb's copy, which holds only in-frame ones; the method was immunoSEQ multiplex PCR. In the table there are 350,000 or so clones, approximately 89% of which are singletons. Sequencing input: peripheral blood. These receptor sequences come from a young woman with COVID-19, enrolled during active disease. CDR3s leave out the opening cysteine and the closing phenylalanine or tryptophan. Some rows have no size entry. The others give once, few or many, or a class for an expanded clone.

J	V	size	length	CDR3
TRBJ2-6	TRBV11-1	-	13	ASSLSVAGANVLT
TRBJ2-7	TRBV28	-	12	ASTVVGGRNEQY
TRBJ1-5	TRBV2	few	12	ASSAQGLEQPQH
TRBJ2-1	TRBV4-3	-	12	ASSQVFGYNEQF
TRBJ2-1	TRBV3-1/TRBV3-2	-	14	ASSRELLADYNEQF
TRBJ1-5	TRBV28	-	10	ASTEGNQPQH
TRBJ2-7	TRBV27	once	13	ASTLSIGTSYEQY
TRBJ2-7	TRBV10-3	-	13	AISESDRGRYEQY
TRBJ1-2	TRBV28	-	12	ASSPRGADYGYT
TRBJ2-5	TRBV27	-	13	ASSLIGGREETQY
TRBJ2-2	TRBV3-1/TRBV3-2	-	14	ASSLRLAGPLGELF
TRBJ2-2	TRBV5-1	-	13	ASSSGTENTGELF
TRBJ2-5	TRBV2	-	12	ASSEESGRETQY
TRBJ1-6	TRBV15	-	12	ATSRDFSDSPLH
TRBJ2-6	TRBV14	-	13	ASSFGRGGANVLT
TRBJ1-1	TRBV7-8	-	12	ASSLGHQNTEAF
TRBJ2-5	TRBV7-3	-	14	ASSRPGLAGQETQY
TRBJ2-2	TRBV28	-	13	ASSRGPPGAGELF
TRBJ2-5	TRBV19	-	13	ASSIVTGAWETQY
TRBJ1-1	TRBV2	-	14	ASRAGLPGRYTEAF
TRBJ2-1	TRBV6-4	-	12	ASRPRDNHNEQF
TRBJ1-1	TRBV23-1	-	13	ASSQSEKLNTEAF
TRBJ2-7	TRBV27	few	12	ASRPLAGGYEQY
TRBJ1-3	TRBV6-5	-	11	ASSQGSGNTIY
TRBJ1-2	TRBV6-2/TRBV6-3	-	12	ASSYRLSNYGYT
TRBJ1-1	TRBV28	once	12	ASSFIRNGAEAF
TRBJ1-4	TRBV5-1	-	13	ASSAQPDIYEKLF
TRBJ1-1	TRBV30	-	11	AWSGGARTEAF
TRBJ1-2	TRBV5-5	-	10	ASSLANYGYT
TRBJ1-1	TRBV2	once	10	ARGTGVAEAF
TRBJ1-2	TRBV5-4	-	11	ASSLDRVYGYT
TRBJ1-3	TRBV13	-	15	ASSLGSGSGGGNTIY
TRBJ2-5	TRBV7-9	-	13	ASSLDQGRGETQY
TRBJ2-6	TRBV7-3	-	13	ASSHTGSGANVLT
TRBJ1-6	TRBV27	-	14	ASSRDRGIDNSPLH
TRBJ2-2	TRBV11-2	-	14	ASSLAGQGSTGELF
TRBJ2-5	TRBV24-1	-	11	ATGALREETQY
TRBJ2-7	TRBV6-5	-	12	ASSPRTDSYEQY
TRBJ2-1	TRBV15	-	14	ATSREGLAGVNEQF
TRBJ2-7	TRBV19	-	13	ASSIFSGRDYEQY
TRBJ1-6	TRBV10-3	-	12	AISAGDRQSPLH
TRBJ2-1	TRBV27	-	12	ASSFLAGASEQF
TRBJ1-1	TRBV6-5	-	11	ASEGQGRVEAF
TRBJ2-3	TRBV5-1	-	12	ASSAGQGGGTQY
TRBJ2-7	TRBV24-1	-	11	ATSEPDSYEQY
TRBJ2-3	TRBV28	-	13	ASSLPAGWTDTQY
TRBJ2-1	TRBV6-2/TRBV6-3	-	13	ASSYSMGAPDEQF
TRBJ2-7	TRBV4-1	-	12	ASSQPGLGPEQY
TRBJ2-1	TRBV7-3	-	12	ASSLSRGLDEQF
TRBJ1-3	TRBV14	-	12	ASSIRGTGNTIY
TRBJ2-6	TRBV19	-	13	ASSMGTGYTNVLT
TRBJ2-5	TRBV20-1	-	13	SASEADSNQETQY
TRBJ1-1	TRBV7-9	-	11	ASSLGGRGRAF
TRBJ2-7	TRBV5-1	once	11	ASSLDIPYEQY
TRBJ2-7	TRBV2	-	13	ASNKDRAKGYEQY
TRBJ2-2	TRBV6-2/TRBV6-3	-	14	ASSPTETGATGELF
TRBJ1-1	TRBV6-4	few	11	ASSREAGGEAF